The 30 T cell receptor beta chains in this list originate from one sample, sequenced in a study of control samples from healthy donors and cancer patients. Repertoires were generated with immunoSEQ multiplex PCR, while TCRdb's copy carries only in-frame clones and drops some. Here the sample spans 150,000 to 200,000 clones, approximately 92% being singletons. The specimen was blood. Every receptor here comes from a man younger than 30 in good health.

V is TRBV18 and J is TRBJ2-2; no clear D gene. The V gene's germline CDR1 is KGHSH and CDR2 LQKENI. With 3 bases removed from V and 2 bases from J, the gap between germline ends came to 7 bases. The CDR3 sequence is 14 residues long. This CDR3 reads CASSPVKNTGELFF. Here the CDR3 DNA reads TGTGCCAGCTCACCGGTGAAAAACACCGGGGAGCTGTTTTTT.

The chain is built from TRBV7-6 and TRBJ2-7; no clear D. Deletions cut 1 base from V and 2 bases from J, with 15 bases between. The CDR3 is 16 amino acids. Germline V CDR1 and CDR2: SGHVS, FNYEAQ. The CDR3 nucleotides are TGTGCCAGCAGCTTAGAGGCCTTTGGCGGAACCTACGAGCAGTACTTC. It yields the protein CASSLEAFGGTYEQYF.

The J gene is TRBJ2-7, the V gene TRBV7-6, with D tentatively TRBD1 (6 bases). The length of the CDR3 is 13 residues. CDR1 and CDR2 (germline): SGHVS, FNYEAQ. The V and J ends lost 0 bases and 6 bases respectively, with 9 bases between them. The CDR3, as DNA: TGTGCCAGCAGCTTAGCAATAGGGGGCGAGCAGTACTTC. This codes for CASSLAIGGEQYF. The full variable domain, with the rest looked up from reference TRBV7-6 and TRBJ2-7, is GAGVSQSPRYKVTKRGQDVALRCDPISGHVSLYWYRQALGQGPEFLTYFNYEAQQDKSGLPNDRFSAERPEGSISTLTIQRTEQRDSAMYRCASSLAIGGEQYFGPGTRLTVT.

The chain recombines TRBV14 with TRBJ2-7; 7 bases are shared with TRBD1. Germline V CDR1 and CDR2: SGHDN, FVKESK. The CDR3 has 15 amino acids. Trimming took 4 bases from V and 4 from J; bases not matched to a gene: 10. CDR3 sequence reads: CASSPLTGKRYEQYF. As DNA, the CDR3 is TGTGCCAGCAGCCCTCTGACAGGGAAGAGGTACGAGCAGTACTTC.

As DNA, the CDR3 is TGTGCCAGCAGCCCCGACAGTGCAACTAATGAAAAACTGTTTTTT. Protein: CASSPDSATNEKLFF. This sequence joins TRBV5-4 and TRBJ1-4, with a tentative D call TRBD1 (5 bases). Per germline, CDR1 SGHNT and CDR2 YYREEE (reference sequence). Trimming cost V 4 bases and J 0 bases, with 10 bases left between them. The CDR3 runs 15 residues.

V is TRBV2 and J is TRBJ2-5; possible D gene TRBD2, 7 bases. There are 12 residues in the CDR3. Germline values: CDR1 SNHLY, CDR2 FYNNEI. Trimming removed 5 bases from V and 9 bases from J, with 13 bases in between. The CDR3 coding sequence is TGTGCCAGCAGTCCCACCGGGGGGCCCCAGTACTTC. Its protein is CASSPTGGPQYF.

This clone was detected only once. The chain has TRBV9 and TRBJ2-3; 11 positions match TRBD1. CDR3 length equals 18 residues. The trim removed 0 bases at V and 6 bases at J, leaving 12 bases unmatched. Looked up from germline, CDR1 is SGDLS and CDR2 is YYNGEE. The CDR3 DNA follows: TGTGCCAGCAGCGTAGCTACCGGACAGGGGGCGACTCAGGATACGCAGTATTTT. This gives the protein CASSVATGQGATQDTQYF.

In nucleotides, the CDR3 is TGTGCCAGCAGTACCCGGACAGGGGGCGGATCACCCCTCCACTTT. Amino acids: CASSTRTGGGSPLHF. The gene calls are TRBV6-5 and TRBJ1-6; 11 nucleotides agree with TRBD1. Germline trimming cut 5 bases from V and 10 bases from J; bases unmatched to any gene: 7. The CDR3 consists of 15 residues. Germline-derived CDR1 and CDR2 are MNHEY and SVGAGI.

The chain joins TRBV19 to TRBJ2-1; D is undetermined. The V end was cut by 4 bases, the J end by 4 bases, with 8 bases between. Germline CDR1 reads LNHDA; CDR2 reads SQIVND (reference sequence). This CDR3 spans 13 amino acids. The CDR3 protein is CASSTWEYNEQFF. The CDR3 DNA reads TGTGCCAGTAGTACGTGGGAATACAATGAGCAGTTCTTC.

Points on this clone: No DNA is shown, since the ends of the CDR3 on it are uncertain; the CDR3 is the one TCRdb lists. CDR3 loop: CASSEVGEGSIFF. The chain joins TRBV2 to TRBJ2-1. Germline CDR1 reads SNHLY; CDR2 reads FYNNEI. The CDR3 length equals 13 residues, ends included.

The J gene is TRBJ1-2, the V gene TRBV25-1; D not certain. V lost 6 bases and J 3 bases, leaving 14 bases between the germline ends. Germline assignment: CDR1 MGHDK and CDR2 SYGVNS. CDR3 length equals 14 residues. CDR3 loop: CASSPLVRDYGYTF. In nucleotides, the CDR3 is TGTGCCAGCAGCCCCCTGGTCAGAGACTATGGCTACACCTTC.

Only one count was recorded for this clone. This chain links TRBV9 with TRBJ2-7; TRBD1 agrees at 7 bases. Germline CDR1 and CDR2: SGDLS and YYNGEE. With 4 bases clipped from V and 5 bases from J, the junction kept 12 bases outside the gene matches. The CDR3 runs to 15 residues. CDR3 loop: CASSYTGGQGDEQYF. The CDR3 nucleotides read TGTGCCAGCAGCTACACCGGCGGGCAGGGGGACGAGCAGTACTTC.

J is TRBJ1-1 and V is TRBV18; D might be TRBD1 (5 bases). Trimming removed 6 bases at V and 1 base at J, with 18 bases between. This CDR3 has 16 amino acids. In germline, CDR1 is KGHSH, CDR2 LQKENI. The CDR3 DNA sequence: TGTGCCAGCTCCCCTACTCCTGACAGAAAGAACACTGAAGCTTTCTTT. Protein product: CASSPTPDRKNTEAFF. The variable domain in full, with the rest retrieved from reference TRBV18 and TRBJ1-1, is NAGVMQNPRHLVRRRGQEARLRCSPMKGHSHVYWYRQLPEEGLKFMVYLQKENIIDESGMPKERFSAEFPKEGPSILRIQQVVRGDSAAYFCASSPTPDRKNTEAFFGQGTRLTVV.

The V gene is TRBV24-1, the J gene TRBJ1-5, with 7 nucleotides matching TRBD1. The CDR3 runs 13 residues. Germline lookup yields CDR1 KGHDR and CDR2 SFDVKD. After removal of 5 bases from V and 7 bases from J, the junction contained 4 bases not matched to a gene. The CDR3 DNA follows: TGTGCCACCAGTGTCGCAGGGGGACAGCCCCAGCATTTT. This encodes CATSVAGGQPQHF.

This sequence joins TRBV2 and TRBJ2-7, with TRBD1 matching 7 bases. The germline CDR1 and CDR2 sequences are SNHLY and FYNNEI. V shed 6 bases and J 1 base; nucleotides not matched to a gene: 6. CDR3 length: 14 amino acids. In DNA form, the CDR3 reads TGTGCCAGCAGCCGTAGGGGGCGATCCTACGAGCAGTACTTC. This gives the protein CASSRRGRSYEQYF.

The chain is built from TRBV6-6 and TRBJ2-5; 8 nucleotides align to TRBD1. V gave up 5 bases and J gave up 4 bases; unmatched junction bases: 9. The CDR3 is 15 amino acids. Germline V gene lookup returns CDR1 MNHNY and CDR2 SVGAGI (reference sequence). The CDR3 reads CASSRRQGLGETQYF. The DNA of the CDR3 is TGTGCCAGCAGTAGAAGACAGGGGCTGGGAGAGACCCAGTACTTC.

The chain joins TRBV3-1 (or the pseudogene TRBV3-2) to TRBJ2-7; D is ambiguous. Per germline, CDR1 LGHDT and CDR2 YNNKEL (reference sequence). This CDR3 spans 11 amino acids. Trimming took off 1 base at V and 6 bases at J, with 4 bases between the two ends. The CDR3 loop reads CASSQGREQYF. The CDR3 DNA is TGTGCCAGCAGCCAAGGCCGCGAGCAGTACTTC.

The chain uses TRBV9 and TRBJ1-2; D gene ambiguous. Germline values: CDR1 SGDLS, CDR2 YYNGEE. The CDR3 runs 13 residues. V dropped 7 bases and J dropped 2 bases, with 12 bases sitting between them. The CDR3 spells CASFGRLNYGYTF. The DNA for the CDR3 is TGTGCCAGCTTCGGACGCTTGAACTATGGCTACACCTTC.

The gene calls are TRBV27 and TRBJ2-2; TRBD1 agrees at 8 bases. Germline CDR1 is MNHEY and CDR2 is SMNVEV (reference sequence). The J segment lost 7 bases and the V segment lost 5 bases, leaving 6 bases of the junction unmatched. This CDR3 spans 14 amino acids. DNA of the CDR3: TGTGCCAGCAGTCCCAGGGGGCGGATCGGGGAGCTGTTTTTT. Translation gives CASSPRGRIGELFF.

This clone turned up a few times. The CDR3: CASYSGQGLAFF. In DNA form, the CDR3 reads TGTGCCAGCTATTCGGGACAGGGTTTAGCTTTCTTT. The J gene is TRBJ1-1, the V gene TRBV6-5; 9 positions match TRBD1. This CDR3 is 12 amino acids long. Losses at the gene ends were 8 bases for V and 10 bases for J; bases not matched to a gene: 8. The germline V gene has CDR1 MNHEY and CDR2 SVGAGI.

This clone came up once. This chain connects TRBV21-1 to TRBJ2-5; the listed D gene, TRBD1, was not tested against the DNA. TRBV21-1 is recorded as a pseudogene. The CDR3 is made up of 17 amino acids. This chain's CDR3 is CASTKKGSRVSIETQYF. The CDR3 DNA is TGTGCCAGCACAAAGAAAGGTAGCAGGGTGTCGATTGAGACCCAGTACTTC.

This chain connects TRBV30 to TRBJ1-5; D is perhaps TRBD1 (5 bases). V lost 2 bases and J lost 6, with 11 bases in between. The CDR3 totals 13 residues. Per germline, CDR1 GTSNPN and CDR2 SVGIG (reference sequence). CDR3 residues: CAWSNGGSQPQHF. In DNA, the CDR3 is TGTGCCTGGAGTAATGGGGGGAGTCAGCCCCAGCATTTT.

V and J are TRBV5-1 and TRBJ2-2, with 11 bases identical to TRBD2. Germline V gene sequence: CDR1 SGHRS, CDR2 YFSETQ. Trimming took 0 bases from V and 4 from J; bases not matched to a gene: 5. The CDR3 is made up of 17 amino acids. The CDR3: CASSLAPGTSGTGELFF. DNA for the CDR3: TGCGCCAGCAGCTTGGCCCCGGGGACTAGCGGCACCGGGGAGCTGTTTTTT. Together with reference TRBV5-1 and TRBJ2-2, the CDR3 gives the full variable domain: KAGVTQTPRYLIKTRGQQVTLSCSPISGHRSVSWYQQTPGQGLQFLFEYFSETQRNKGNFPGRFSGRQFSNSRSEMNVSTLELGDSALYLCASSLAPGTSGTGELFFGEGSRLTVL.

This clone was picked up a small number of times. The gene calls are TRBV30 and TRBJ1-3; no clear D. Germline loops: CDR1 GTSNPN, CDR2 SVGIG (reference sequence). V shed 4 bases and J shed 0 bases, with 13 bases lying between them. There are 15 residues in the CDR3. Here the CDR3 reads CAWTPIYGSGNTIYF. The CDR3 DNA is TGTGCCTGGACTCCCATTTACGGCTCTGGAAACACCATATATTTT.

The rearrangement joins TRBV19 to TRBJ1-1; D not resolved. With 6 bases removed from V and 4 bases from J, the gap between germline ends came to 15 bases. CDR1 is LNHDA and CDR2 is SQIVND in the germline V gene (reference sequence). CDR3 length: 14 residues. Here the CDR3 reads CASSPRQGGTEAFF. The CDR3, as DNA: TGTGCCAGTAGCCCCCGACAAGGAGGCACTGAAGCTTTCTTT.

J is TRBJ1-6 and V is TRBV3-1 (or the pseudogene TRBV3-2); D gene unclear. Trimming cost V 4 bases and J 7 bases, with 11 bases left between them. Germline lookup yields CDR1 LGHDT and CDR2 YNNKEL (reference sequence). The CDR3 is 14 residues long. The CDR3 bases are TGTGCCAGCAGCCCAAGCTCGGGCAATTCACCCCTCCACTTT. Its protein product is CASSPSSGNSPLHF.

On this clone: This CDR3 is also generated by other DNA sequences in the sample. The V gene is TRBV4-1, the J gene TRBJ1-1; 10 bases map to TRBD1. After removal of 1 base from V and 1 base from J, the junction contained 0 bases not matched to a gene. Germline CDR1 reads MGHRA; CDR2 reads YSYEKL. The CDR3 spans 15 residues. CDR3 sequence: CASSQGTGGNTEAFF. The CDR3 DNA follows: TGCGCCAGCAGCCAAGGGACAGGGGGGAACACTGAAGCTTTCTTT.

The CDR3 sequence: CASSEYLTGLYEQYF. The CDR3 region has the DNA TGTGCCAGCAGTGAATACTTGACAGGGCTTTACGAGCAGTACTTC. The chain uses TRBV2 and TRBJ2-7; 7 bases are a match to TRBD1. V was pared by 2 bases and J by 4 bases, with 8 bases of the junction left unmatched. Germline V gene data show CDR1 as SNHLY and CDR2 as FYNNEI. The CDR3 runs to 15 residues.

V gene TRBV24-1 combines with J gene TRBJ1-1, with unresolved D. Germline-derived CDR1 and CDR2 are KGHDR and SFDVKD. Trimming left V 6 bases short and J 1 base short, with 8 bases between. This CDR3 contains 13 residues. CDR3 sequence: CATSRATNTEAFF. The CDR3 nucleotides are TGTGCCACCAGTAGGGCGACGAACACTGAAGCTTTCTTT.

To note about this clone: In the same sample, other DNA sequences code for this CDR3. CDR3 DNA sequence: TGTGCCAGCAGGGGCGCGTGGGGAGGTGAGCAGTTCTTC. Protein: CASRGAWGGEQFF. The chain links TRBV12-3 or TRBV12-4 to TRBJ2-1, with a tentative D call TRBD2 (6 bases). V lost 6 bases, J lost 9 bases, and 15 bases lay in between. The CDR3 extends over 13 amino acids.